The rows below give T cell receptor beta chains drawn from one sample of a study of CD8 T cells in ankylosing spondylitis. TCRdb passed the 5' RACE reads through MiXCR, listing each CDR3 protein once. The sample consists of hundreds of thousands of distinct CDR3 sequences, around 7.8% of them appearing once. The sequencing input was blood, either unsorted or a sorted T cell fraction (not recorded which). Receptors were obtained from a male donor with ankylosing spondylitis or in good health (not recorded which). Both conserved end residues are part of each CDR3. Fields, in order: J gene, D gene, V gene, CDR3 protein. The D gene is left open where the match is weak.

>TRBJ2-7|.|TRBV7-9
CASSRDHGEQYF
>TRBJ2-3|.|TRBV7-2
CASSLGRTAGTDTQYF
>TRBJ2-1|.|TRBV5-1
CASSPGLLNINEQFF
>TRBJ2-7|.|TRBV20-1
CSARDGGSPNYEQYF
>TRBJ1-6|TRBD1|TRBV7-9
CASSRTGFNSPLHF
>TRBJ2-1|TRBD2|TRBV20-1
CSARGRELAGLF
>TRBJ2-7|.|TRBV28
CASSPGGRAYEQYF
>TRBJ2-5|TRBD2|TRBV28
CASSPPRLAGETQYF
>TRBJ2-7|.|TRBV4-1
CASSLAHFSSYEQYF
>TRBJ1-6|TRBD1|TRBV6-1
CASRRQGLGDSPLHF
>TRBJ1-5|TRBD1|TRBV6-5
CASSYSGTVNQPQHF
>TRBJ2-7|.|TRBV12-3/TRBV12-4
CASRSMGAYEQYF
>TRBJ2-2|.|TRBV9
CASSVEGRTGELFF
>TRBJ1-3|.|TRBV12-3/TRBV12-4
CASNSITPGNTIYF
>TRBJ1-1|.|TRBV10-3
CAITSDSSAGTEAFF
>TRBJ2-3|TRBD2|TRBV20-1
CSAFSSGGGTDTQYF
>TRBJ1-2|TRBD1|TRBV5-1
CASSNDRVDQGYTF
>TRBJ2-2|.|TRBV12-3/TRBV12-4
CASSTSRKGELFF
>TRBJ2-5|.|TRBV27
CASSLSRQLRAQYF
>TRBJ2-1|TRBD1|TRBV5-1
CASSWSGTGGLNEQFF
>TRBJ1-1|.|TRBV18
CASSPKSTGLNTEAFF
>TRBJ2-1|.|TRBV18
CASSPKEEIQFYNEQFF
>TRBJ1-1|.|TRBV12-5
CASGLVQSVEAFF
>TRBJ1-1|TRBD1|TRBV5-8
CASSGGTGVPSTEAFF
>TRBJ1-1|.|TRBV9
CASSVVGHLTQEAFF
>TRBJ2-7|TRBD2|TRBV7-9
CASSAPWTSDEQYF
>TRBJ1-2|.|TRBV20-1
CSARLYGYTF
>TRBJ1-2|.|TRBV19
CASSIREGNARSYGYTF
>TRBJ2-7|.|TRBV7-9
CASSLSSREQYF
>TRBJ1-3|TRBD1|TRBV7-2
CASSLRQGSSGNTIYF
>TRBJ1-6|.|TRBV20-1
CSAREGDSPLHF
>TRBJ2-5|.|TRBV27
CASSSTPGRQGSVRETQYF
>TRBJ2-7|TRBD1|TRBV20-1
CSAVNRGSGSYEQYF
>TRBJ1-3|.|TRBV9
CASSVEPTPRSFSGNTIYF
>TRBJ2-7|.|TRBV30
CAWSALAGRSYEQYF